This TCR beta chain was found in a study of T-cell memory formation after mild COVID-19 (dated by TCRdb to 2020 to 2022). Context from the whole study: TCR sequence clusters from the two donors were found to be largely donor specific. In a couple of donors, T-cell clones that expanded and contracted after mild COVID-19 were followed by sequencing TCRalpha and TCRbeta repertoires longitudinally. The cohort comprised two young, previously healthy adult volunteers, one female and one male. Summary of the overall study and its limitations: Contracting CD4+ clones appeared mostly in the CM and EM memory subsets, whereas CD8+ clones were enriched in EMRA. Whether the second-wave clones peaking on day 37 were SARS-CoV-2 specific was not confirmed. Only two mild cases were covered by the study, and larger cohorts that include severe cases with pre-infection samples were considered necessary. Some responding clones were found in pre-infection memory, which suggests that pre-existing cross-reactive memory T cells took part in the SARS-CoV-2 response. Clones that contracted from day 15 to 85 showed balanced CD4/CD8 phenotypes, whereas a second wave of clones that expanded from day 15 to 37 leaned towards CD4+.

A remark on this clonotype: What this receptor recognizes is not known. Base qualities are not recorded, but no much larger clone differs from it by a single base.

PBMCs were isolated by Ficoll-Paque density gradient centrifugation. From cysteine to phenylalanine, the CDR3 is 14 amino acids long. The retained sequence is limited to the CDR3, 42 bases, with the frame set at the first base. V is reduced by 5 bases and J by 4 bases, leaving a spacing of 12 bases between them. TCRdb shows the sequencer as Illumina NovaSeq 6000. cDNA libraries for TCRalpha and TCRbeta were prepared by 5'RACE using constant-segment primers, with sample barcodes and unique molecular identifiers added. Trizol reagent was used to extract RNA from every sample. Amplification of the libraries took two PCR steps, and the second step added a second sample barcode plus Illumina TruSeq adapters. The libraries were sequenced on an Illumina NovaSeq using 2 x 150 bp paired-end reads. Processing in the source paper ran as follows. The reads were demultiplexed and collapsed into UMI-guided consensus sequences using migec v1.2.7. Using mixcr v2.1.11, UMI consensuses were aligned to TRA and TRB V and J templates and then assembled into clonotypes. A clonotype was counted as expanded or contracted only if both edgeR and NoisET called the change significant, with noise models trained on biological replicates. For edgeR calls, a false discovery rate-adjusted p below 0.01 and a log2 fold-change threshold of 1 were applied. As an exploratory analysis of dynamics, max-normalized trajectories of the 1000 most abundant clonotypes were examined by PCA with hierarchical clustering. Separately sequenced CD4+ and CD8+ repertoires were used to assign the CD4 or CD8 phenotype of responding clones. The raw public data were reprocessed by TCRdb itself: fastp quality trimming at Q25, MiXCR clonotype calling, in-frame beta chains only. Rows matching on CDR3 protein sequence are summarized as one entry with the most common DNA and genes. TCRdb, rather than the study authors, made the V and J calls. The sample profile shows approximately 260,000 distinct CDR3 sequences; roughly 17% of them were found once. The ten largest clonotypes hold approximately 20% of the sample.

The rearrangement joined TRBV12-3 or TRBV12-4 to TRBJ1-5; possibly the D gene is TRBD1, per 6 matching bases. The receptor comes from a man between 18 and 35 years old who had mild COVID-19 (a few samples of this study predate the infection). The sample titles of this study are shuffled in the database, so cell type and time point are left out; the donor was told from shared clones. Source material: PBMCs or a T cell subset sorted from them (not recorded which). DNA sequence: TGTGCCAGCAGTCAGGGGTCCGGAAATCAGCCCCAGCATTTT. Its coded protein is CASSQGSGNQPQHF.